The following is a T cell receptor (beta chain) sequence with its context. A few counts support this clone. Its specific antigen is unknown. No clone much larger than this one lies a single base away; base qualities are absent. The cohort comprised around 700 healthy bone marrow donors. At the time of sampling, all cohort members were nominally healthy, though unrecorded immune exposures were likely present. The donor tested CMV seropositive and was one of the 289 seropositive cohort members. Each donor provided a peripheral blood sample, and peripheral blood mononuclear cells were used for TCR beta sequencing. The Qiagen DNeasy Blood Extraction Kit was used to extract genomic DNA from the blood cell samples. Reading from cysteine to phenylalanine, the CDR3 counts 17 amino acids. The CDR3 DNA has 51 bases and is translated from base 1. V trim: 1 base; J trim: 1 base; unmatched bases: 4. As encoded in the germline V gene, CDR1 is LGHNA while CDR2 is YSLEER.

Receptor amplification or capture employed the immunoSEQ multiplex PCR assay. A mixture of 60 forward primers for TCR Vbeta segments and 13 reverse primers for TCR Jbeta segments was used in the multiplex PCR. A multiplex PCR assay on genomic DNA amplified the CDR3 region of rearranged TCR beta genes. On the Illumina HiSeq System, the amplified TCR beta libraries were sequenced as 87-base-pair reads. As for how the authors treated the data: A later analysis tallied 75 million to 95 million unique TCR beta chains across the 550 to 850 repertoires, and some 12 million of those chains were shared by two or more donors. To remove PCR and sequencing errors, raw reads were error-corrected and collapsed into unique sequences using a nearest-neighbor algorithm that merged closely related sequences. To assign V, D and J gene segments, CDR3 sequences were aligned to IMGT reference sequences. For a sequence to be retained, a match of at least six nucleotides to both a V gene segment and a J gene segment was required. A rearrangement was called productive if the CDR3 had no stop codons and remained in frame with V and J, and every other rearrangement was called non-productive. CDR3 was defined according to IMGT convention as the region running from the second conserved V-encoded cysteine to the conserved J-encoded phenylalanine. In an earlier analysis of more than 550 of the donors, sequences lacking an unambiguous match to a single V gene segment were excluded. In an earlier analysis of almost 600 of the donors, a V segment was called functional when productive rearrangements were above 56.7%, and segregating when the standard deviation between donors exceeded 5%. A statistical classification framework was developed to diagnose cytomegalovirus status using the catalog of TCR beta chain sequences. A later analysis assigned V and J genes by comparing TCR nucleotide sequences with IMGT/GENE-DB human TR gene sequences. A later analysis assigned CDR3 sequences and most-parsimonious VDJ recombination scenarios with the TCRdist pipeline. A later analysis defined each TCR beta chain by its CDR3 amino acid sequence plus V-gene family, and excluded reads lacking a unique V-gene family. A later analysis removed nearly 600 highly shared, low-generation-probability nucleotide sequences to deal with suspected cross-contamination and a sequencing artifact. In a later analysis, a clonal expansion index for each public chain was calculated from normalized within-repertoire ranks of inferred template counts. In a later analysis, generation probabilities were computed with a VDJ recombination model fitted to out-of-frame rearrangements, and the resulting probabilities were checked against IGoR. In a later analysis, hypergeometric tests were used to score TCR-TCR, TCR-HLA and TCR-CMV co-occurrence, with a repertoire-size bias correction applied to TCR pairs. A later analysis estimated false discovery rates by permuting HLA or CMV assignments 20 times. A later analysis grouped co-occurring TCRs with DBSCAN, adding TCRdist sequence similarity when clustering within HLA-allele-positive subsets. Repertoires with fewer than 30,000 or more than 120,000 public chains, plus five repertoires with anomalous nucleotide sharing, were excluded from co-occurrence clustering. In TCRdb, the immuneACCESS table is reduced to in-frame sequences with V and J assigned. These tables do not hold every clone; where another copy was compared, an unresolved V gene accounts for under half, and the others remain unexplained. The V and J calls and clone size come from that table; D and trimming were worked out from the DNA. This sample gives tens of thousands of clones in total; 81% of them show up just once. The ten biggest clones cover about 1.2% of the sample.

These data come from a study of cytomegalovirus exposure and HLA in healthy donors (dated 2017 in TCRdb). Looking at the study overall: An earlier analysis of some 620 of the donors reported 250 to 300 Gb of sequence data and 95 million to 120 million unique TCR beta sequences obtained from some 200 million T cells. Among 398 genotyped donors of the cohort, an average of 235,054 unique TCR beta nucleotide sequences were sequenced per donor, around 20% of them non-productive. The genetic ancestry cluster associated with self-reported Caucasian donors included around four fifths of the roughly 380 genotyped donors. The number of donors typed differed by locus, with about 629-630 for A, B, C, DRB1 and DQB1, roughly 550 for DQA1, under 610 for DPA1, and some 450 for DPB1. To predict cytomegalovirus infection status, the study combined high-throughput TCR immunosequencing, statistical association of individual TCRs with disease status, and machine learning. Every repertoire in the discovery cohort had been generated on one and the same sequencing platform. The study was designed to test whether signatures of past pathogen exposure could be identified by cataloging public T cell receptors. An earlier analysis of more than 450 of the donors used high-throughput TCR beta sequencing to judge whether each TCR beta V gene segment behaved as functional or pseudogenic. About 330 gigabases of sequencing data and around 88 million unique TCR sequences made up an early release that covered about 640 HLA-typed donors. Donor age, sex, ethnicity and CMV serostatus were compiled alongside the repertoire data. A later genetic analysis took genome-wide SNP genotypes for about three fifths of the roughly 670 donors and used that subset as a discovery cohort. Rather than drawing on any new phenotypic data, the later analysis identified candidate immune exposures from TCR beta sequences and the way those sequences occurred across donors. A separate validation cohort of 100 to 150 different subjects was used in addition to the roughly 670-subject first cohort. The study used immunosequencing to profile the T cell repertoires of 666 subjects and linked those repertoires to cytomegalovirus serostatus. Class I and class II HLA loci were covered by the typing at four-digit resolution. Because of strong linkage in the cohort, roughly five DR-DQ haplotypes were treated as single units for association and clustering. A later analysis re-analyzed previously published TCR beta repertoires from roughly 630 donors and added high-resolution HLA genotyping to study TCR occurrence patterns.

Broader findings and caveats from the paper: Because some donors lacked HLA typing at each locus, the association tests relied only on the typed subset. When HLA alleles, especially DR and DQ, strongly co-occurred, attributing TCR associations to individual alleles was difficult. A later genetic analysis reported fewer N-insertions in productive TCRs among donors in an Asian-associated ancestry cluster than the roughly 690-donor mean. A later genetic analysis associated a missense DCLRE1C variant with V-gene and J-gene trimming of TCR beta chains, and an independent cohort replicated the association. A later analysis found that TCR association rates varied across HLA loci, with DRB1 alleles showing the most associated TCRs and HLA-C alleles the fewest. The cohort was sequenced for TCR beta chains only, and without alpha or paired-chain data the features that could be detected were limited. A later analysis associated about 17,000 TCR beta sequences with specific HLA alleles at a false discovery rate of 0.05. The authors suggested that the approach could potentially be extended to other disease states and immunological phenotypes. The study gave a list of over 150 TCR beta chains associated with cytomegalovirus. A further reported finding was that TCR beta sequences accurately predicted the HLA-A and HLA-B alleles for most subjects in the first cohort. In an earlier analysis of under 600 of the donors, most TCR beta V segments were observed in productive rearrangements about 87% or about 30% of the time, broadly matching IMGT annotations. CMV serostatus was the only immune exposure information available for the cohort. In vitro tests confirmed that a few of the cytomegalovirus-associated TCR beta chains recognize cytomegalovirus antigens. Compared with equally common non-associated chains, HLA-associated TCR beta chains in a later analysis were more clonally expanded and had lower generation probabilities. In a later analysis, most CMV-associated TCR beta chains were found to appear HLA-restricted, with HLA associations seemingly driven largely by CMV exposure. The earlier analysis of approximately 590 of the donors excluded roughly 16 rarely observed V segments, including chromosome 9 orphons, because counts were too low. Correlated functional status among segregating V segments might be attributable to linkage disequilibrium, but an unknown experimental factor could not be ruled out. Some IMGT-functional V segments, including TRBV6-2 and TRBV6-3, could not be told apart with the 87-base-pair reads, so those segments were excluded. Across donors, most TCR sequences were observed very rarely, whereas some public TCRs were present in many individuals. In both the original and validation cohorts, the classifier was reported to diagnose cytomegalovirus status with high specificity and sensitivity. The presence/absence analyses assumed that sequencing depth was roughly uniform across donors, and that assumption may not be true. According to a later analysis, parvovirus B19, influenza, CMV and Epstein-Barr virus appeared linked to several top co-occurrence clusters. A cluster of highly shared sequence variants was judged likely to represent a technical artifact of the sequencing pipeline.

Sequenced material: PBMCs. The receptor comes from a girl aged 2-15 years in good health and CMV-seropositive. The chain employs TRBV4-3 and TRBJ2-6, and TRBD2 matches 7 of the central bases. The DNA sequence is TGCGCCAGCAGCCAAGTCGGCGGGGGATCTGGGGCCAACGTCCTGACTTTC. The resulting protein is CASSQVGGGSGANVLTF.